This T cell receptor beta chain was obtained from a study of human T cells and chemical hapten exposure. Study-level findings and limits: No change in TCRs above 1 in 1000 frequency was produced by DPC sensitization.

Within the library, unique molecular identifiers were attached to each individual cDNA molecule. Original data processing: Per sample, the median was roughly 96,000 TCRs, with values from roughly 25,000 to 750,000. MiXCR, run by TCRdb on the 5' RACE reads, gives a single entry per CDR3 protein. The V and J calls were not made by the authors but by TCRdb's processing. The sample contains about 80,000 distinct CDR3 sequences, under 10% of which appear only once. Total RNA came from unfractionated whole blood. This clonotype was seen ten or more times. Its antigen is not known. This sequence originates from a male donor in good health.

CDR3 nucleotide sequence: TGCGCCAGCAGCGGAGGGACCCCCCGCAATGAAAAACTGTTTTTT. This encodes CASSGGTPRNEKLFF. This chain connects TRBV5-1 to TRBJ1-4, with a tentative D call TRBD1 (5 bases). CDR3 length: 15 amino acids. The V end was cut by 4 bases, the J end by 5 bases, with 15 bases between. Germline CDR1 reads SGHRS; CDR2 reads YFSETQ.